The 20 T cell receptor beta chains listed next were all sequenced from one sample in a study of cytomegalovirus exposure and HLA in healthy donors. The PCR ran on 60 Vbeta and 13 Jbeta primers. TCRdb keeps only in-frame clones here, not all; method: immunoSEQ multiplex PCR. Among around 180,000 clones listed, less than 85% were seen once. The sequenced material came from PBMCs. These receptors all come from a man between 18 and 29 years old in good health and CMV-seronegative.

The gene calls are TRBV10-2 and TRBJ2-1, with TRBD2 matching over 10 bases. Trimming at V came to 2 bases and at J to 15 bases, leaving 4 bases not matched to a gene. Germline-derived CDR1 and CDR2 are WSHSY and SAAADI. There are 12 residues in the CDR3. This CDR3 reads CASSELAGVTFF. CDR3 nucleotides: TGCGCCAGCAGTGAGCTAGCGGGAGTTACGTTCTTC.

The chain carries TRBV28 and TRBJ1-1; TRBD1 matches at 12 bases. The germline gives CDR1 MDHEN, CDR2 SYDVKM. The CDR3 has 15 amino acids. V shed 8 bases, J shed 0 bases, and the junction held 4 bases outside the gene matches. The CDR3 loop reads CASGTGGGLNTEAFF. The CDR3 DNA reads TGTGCCAGCGGGACAGGGGGCGGCCTGAACACTGAAGCTTTCTTT.

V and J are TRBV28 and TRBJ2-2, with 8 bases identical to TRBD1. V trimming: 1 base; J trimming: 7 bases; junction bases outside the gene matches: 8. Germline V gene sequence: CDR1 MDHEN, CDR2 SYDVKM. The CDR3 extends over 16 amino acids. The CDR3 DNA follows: TGTGCCAGCAGTTTATTGGGCCAGGGGGCCATCGGGGAGCTGTTTTTT. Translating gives CASSLLGQGAIGELFF.

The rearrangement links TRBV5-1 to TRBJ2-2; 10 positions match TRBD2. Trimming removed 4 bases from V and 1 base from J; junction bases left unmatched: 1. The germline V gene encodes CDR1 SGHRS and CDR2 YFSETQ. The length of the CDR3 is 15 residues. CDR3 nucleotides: TGCGCCAGCAGCCGGACTAGCGGGAACACCGGGGAGCTGTTTTTT. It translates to CASSRTSGNTGELFF.

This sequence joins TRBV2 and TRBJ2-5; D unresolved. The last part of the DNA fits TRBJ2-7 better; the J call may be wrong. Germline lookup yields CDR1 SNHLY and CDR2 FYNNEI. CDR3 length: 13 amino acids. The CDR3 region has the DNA TGTGCCAGCAGTGAAACGGTCTCCTACGAGCAGTACTTC. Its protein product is CASSETVSYEQYF.

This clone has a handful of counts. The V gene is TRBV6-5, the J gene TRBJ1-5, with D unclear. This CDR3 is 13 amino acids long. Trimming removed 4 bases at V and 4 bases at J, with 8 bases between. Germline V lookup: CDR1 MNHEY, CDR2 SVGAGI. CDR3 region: CASSSTGNQPQHF. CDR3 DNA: TGTGCCAGCAGTTCGACCGGGAATCAGCCCCAGCATTTT.

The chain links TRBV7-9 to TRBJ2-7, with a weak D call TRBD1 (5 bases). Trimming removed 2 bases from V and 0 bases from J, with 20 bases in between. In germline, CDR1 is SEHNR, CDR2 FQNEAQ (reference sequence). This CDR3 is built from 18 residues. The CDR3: CASSLPTDPGKNSYEQYF. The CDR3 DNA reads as TGTGCCAGCAGCTTACCAACCGATCCAGGGAAAAACTCCTACGAGCAGTACTTC. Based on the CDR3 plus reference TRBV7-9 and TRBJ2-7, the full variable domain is DTGVSQNPRHKITKRGQNVTFRCDPISEHNRLYWYRQTLGQGPEFLTYFQNEAQLEKSRLLSDRFSAERPKGSFSTLEIQRTEQGDSAMYLCASSLPTDPGKNSYEQYFGPGTRLTVT.

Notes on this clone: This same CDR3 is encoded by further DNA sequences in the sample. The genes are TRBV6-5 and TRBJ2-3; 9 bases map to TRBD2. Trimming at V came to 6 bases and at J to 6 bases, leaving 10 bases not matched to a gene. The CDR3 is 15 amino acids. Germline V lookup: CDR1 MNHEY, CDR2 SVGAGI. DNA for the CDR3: TGTGCCAGCAGAATGACTAGCGGAGGAGAGGATACGCAGTATTTT. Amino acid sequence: CASRMTSGGEDTQYF.

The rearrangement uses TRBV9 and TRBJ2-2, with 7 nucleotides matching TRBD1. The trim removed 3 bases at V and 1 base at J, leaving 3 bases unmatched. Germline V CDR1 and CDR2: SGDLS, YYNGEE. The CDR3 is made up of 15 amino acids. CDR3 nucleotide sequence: TGTGCCAGCAGCGCAAGGACAGGGAACACCGGGGAGCTGTTTTTT. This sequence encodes CASSARTGNTGELFF.

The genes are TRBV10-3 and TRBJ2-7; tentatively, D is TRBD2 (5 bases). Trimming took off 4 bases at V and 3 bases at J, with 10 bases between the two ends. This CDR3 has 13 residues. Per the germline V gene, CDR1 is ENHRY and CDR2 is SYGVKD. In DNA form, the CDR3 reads TGTGCCATCAGTGCGACTACCGACTACGAGCAGTACTTC. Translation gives CAISATTDYEQYF.

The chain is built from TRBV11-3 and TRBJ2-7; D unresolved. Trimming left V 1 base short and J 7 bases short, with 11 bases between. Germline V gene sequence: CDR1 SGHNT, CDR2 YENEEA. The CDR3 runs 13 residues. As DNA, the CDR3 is TGTGCCAGCAGCTTAGTCATAATCGGGGAGCAGTACTTC. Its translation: CASSLVIIGEQYF.

As DNA, the CDR3 is TGTGCCAGCAGTCCAAGGACTAGAGCAGATACGCAGTATTTT. It translates to CASSPRTRADTQYF. The rearrangement joins TRBV27 to TRBJ2-3, with 7 bases lining up with TRBD2. CDR1 MNHEY and CDR2 SMNVEV come from the germline V gene (reference sequence). The V and J ends lost 5 bases and 4 bases, in that order; junction bases with no gene match: 6. This CDR3 is 14 amino acids long.

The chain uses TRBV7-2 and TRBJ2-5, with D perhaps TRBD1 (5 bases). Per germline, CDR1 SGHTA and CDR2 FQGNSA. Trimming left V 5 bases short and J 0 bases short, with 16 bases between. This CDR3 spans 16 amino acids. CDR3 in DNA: TGTGCCAGCAGCCCCTTCAGCCAGGGAAACCAAGAGACCCAGTACTTC. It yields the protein CASSPFSQGNQETQYF.

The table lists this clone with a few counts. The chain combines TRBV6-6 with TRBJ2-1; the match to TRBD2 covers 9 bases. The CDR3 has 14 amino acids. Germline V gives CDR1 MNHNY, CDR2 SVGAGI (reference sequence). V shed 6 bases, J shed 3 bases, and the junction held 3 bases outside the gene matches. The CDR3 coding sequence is TGTGCCAGCAGACTAGCGGGTAGCTACAATGAGCAGTTCTTC. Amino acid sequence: CASRLAGSYNEQFF.

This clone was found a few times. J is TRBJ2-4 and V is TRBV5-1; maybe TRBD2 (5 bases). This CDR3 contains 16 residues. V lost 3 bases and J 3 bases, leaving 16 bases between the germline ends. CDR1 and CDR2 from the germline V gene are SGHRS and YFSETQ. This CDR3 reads CASSSRETSGKNIQYF. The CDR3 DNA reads TGCGCCAGCAGCTCACGGGAAACCTCTGGCAAAAACATTCAGTACTTC. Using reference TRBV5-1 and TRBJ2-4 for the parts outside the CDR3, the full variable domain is KAGVTQTPRYLIKTRGQQVTLSCSPISGHRSVSWYQQTPGQGLQFLFEYFSETQRNKGNFPGRFSGRQFSNSRSEMNVSTLELGDSALYLCASSSRETSGKNIQYFGAGTRLSVL.

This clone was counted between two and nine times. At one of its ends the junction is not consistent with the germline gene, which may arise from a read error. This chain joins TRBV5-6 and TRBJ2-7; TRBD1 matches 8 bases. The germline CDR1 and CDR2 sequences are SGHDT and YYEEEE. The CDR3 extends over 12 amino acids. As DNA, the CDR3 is TGTGCCAGCAGCTTCCTACAGGGGGTGGTTTGGTTC. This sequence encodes CASSFLQGVVWF.

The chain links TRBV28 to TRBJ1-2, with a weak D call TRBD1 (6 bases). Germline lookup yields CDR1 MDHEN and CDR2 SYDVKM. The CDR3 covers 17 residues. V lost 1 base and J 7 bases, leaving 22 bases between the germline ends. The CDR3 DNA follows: TGTGCCAGCAGTTTATCGGACGCTTCAGGGGAGTTCCGTGGCTACACCTTC. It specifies CASSLSDASGEFRGYTF.

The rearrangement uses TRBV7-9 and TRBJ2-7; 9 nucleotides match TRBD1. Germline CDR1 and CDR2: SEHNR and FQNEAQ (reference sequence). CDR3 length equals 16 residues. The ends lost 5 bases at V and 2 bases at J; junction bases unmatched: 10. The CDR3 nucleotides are TGTGCCAGCAGCAAAAAGGGGGGACAGGGAGCCTACGAGCAGTACTTC. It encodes CASSKKGGQGAYEQYF.

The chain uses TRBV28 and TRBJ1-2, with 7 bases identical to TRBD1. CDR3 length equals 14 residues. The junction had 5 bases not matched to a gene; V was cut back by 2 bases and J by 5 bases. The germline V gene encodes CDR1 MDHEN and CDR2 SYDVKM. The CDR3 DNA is TGTGCCAGCAGTTTAGTTGGGACAGATTATGGCTACACCTTC. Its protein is CASSLVGTDYGYTF.

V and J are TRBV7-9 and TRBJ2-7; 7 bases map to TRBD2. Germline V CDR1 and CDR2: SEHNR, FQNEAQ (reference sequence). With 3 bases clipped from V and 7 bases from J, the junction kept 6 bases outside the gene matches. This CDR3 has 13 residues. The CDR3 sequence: CASSFLGGGEQYF. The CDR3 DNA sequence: TGTGCCAGCAGCTTCCTTGGGGGGGGAGAGCAGTACTTC. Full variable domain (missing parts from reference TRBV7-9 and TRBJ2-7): DTGVSQNPRHKITKRGQNVTFRCDPISEHNRLYWYRQTLGQGPEFLTYFQNEAQLEKSRLLSDRFSAERPKGSFSTLEIQRTEQGDSAMYLCASSFLGGGEQYFGPGTRLTVT.